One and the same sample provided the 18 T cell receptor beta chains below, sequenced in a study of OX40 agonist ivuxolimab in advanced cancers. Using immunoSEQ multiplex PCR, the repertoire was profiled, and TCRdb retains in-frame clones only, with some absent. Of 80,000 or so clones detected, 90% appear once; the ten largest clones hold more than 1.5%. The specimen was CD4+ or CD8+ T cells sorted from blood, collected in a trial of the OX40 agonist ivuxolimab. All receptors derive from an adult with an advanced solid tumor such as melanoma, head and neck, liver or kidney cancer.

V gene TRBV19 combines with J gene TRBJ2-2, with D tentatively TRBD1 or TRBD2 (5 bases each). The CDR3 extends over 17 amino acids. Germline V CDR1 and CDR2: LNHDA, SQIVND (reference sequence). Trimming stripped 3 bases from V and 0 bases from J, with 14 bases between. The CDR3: CASSIGGWGSNTGELFF. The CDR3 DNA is TGTGCCAGTAGTATTGGTGGTTGGGGGTCGAACACCGGGGAGCTGTTTTTT.

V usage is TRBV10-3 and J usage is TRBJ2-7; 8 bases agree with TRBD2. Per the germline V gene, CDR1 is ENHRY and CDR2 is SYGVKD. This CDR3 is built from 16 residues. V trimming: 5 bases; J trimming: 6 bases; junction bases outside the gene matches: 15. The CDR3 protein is CAISLDPSAGGGEQYF. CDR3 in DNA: TGTGCCATCAGTCTGGACCCATCGGCGGGGGGCGGCGAGCAGTACTTC.

The chain's CDR3 is CASSLTGNTEAFF. DNA for the CDR3: TGCGCCAGCAGCTTGACAGGGAACACTGAAGCTTTCTTT. V usage is TRBV5-1 and J usage is TRBJ1-1; a possible D gene is TRBD1 (5 bases). In germline, CDR1 is SGHRS, CDR2 YFSETQ. The CDR3 has 13 residues. With 1 base removed from V and 1 base from J, the gap between germline ends came to 5 bases.

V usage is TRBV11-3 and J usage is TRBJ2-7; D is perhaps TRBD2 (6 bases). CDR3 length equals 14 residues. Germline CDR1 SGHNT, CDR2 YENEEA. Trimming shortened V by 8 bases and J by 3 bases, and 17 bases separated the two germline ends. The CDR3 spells CASVDRGSSYEQYF. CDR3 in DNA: TGTGCCAGCGTAGACCGGGGGTCCAGCTACGAGCAGTACTTC.

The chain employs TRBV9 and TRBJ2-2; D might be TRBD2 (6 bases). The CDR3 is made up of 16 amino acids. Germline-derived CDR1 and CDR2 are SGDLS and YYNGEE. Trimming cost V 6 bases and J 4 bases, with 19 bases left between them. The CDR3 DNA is TGTGCCAGCACTCCCCGCGGGGCTGGGACCACCGGGGAGCTGTTTTTT. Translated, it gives CASTPRGAGTTGELFF.

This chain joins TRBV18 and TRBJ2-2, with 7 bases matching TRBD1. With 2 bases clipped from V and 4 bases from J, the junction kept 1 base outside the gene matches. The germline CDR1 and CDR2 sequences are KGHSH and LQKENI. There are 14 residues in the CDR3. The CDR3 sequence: CASSPGQATGELFF. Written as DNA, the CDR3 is TGTGCCAGCTCACCAGGACAGGCCACCGGGGAGCTGTTTTTT. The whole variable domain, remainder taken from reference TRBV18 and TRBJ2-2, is NAGVMQNPRHLVRRRGQEARLRCSPMKGHSHVYWYRQLPEEGLKFMVYLQKENIIDESGMPKERFSAEFPKEGPSILRIQQVVRGDSAAYFCASSPGQATGELFFGEGSRLTVL.

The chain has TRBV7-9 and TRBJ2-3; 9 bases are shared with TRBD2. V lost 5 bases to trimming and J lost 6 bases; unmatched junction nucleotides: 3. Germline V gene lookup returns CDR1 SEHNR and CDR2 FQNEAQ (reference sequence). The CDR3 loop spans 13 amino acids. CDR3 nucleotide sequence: TGTGCCAGCAGCGCGGGGGGGACTGATACGCAGTATTTT. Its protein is CASSAGGTDTQYF. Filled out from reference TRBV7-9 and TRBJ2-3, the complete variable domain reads DTGVSQNPRHKITKRGQNVTFRCDPISEHNRLYWYRQTLGQGPEFLTYFQNEAQLEKSRLLSDRFSAERPKGSFSTLEIQRTEQGDSAMYLCASSAGGTDTQYFGPGTRLTVL.

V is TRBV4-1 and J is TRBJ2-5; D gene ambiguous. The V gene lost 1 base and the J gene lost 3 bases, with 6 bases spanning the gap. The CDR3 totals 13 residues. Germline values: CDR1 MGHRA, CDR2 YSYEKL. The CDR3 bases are TGCGCCAGCAGCCAAGGACATGAAGAGACCCAGTACTTC. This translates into CASSQGHEETQYF.

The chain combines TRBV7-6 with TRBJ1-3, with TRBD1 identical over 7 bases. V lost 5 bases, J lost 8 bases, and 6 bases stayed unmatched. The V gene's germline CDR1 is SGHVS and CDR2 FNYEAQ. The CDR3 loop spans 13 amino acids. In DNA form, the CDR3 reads TGTGCCAGCAGCCAGGACAGGAGGGACACCATATATTTT. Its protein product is CASSQDRRDTIYF.

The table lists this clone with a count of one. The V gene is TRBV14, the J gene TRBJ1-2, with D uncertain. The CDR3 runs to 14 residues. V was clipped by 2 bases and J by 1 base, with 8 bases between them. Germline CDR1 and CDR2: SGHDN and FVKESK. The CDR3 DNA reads TGTGCCAGCAGCCAATCACTTTATAACTATGGCTACACCTTC. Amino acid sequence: CASSQSLYNYGYTF.

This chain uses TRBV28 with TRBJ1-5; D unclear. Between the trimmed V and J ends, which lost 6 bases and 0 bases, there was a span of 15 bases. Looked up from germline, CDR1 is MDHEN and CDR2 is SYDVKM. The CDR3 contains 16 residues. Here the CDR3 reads CASSTPGGYSNQPQHF. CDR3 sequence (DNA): TGTGCCAGCAGCACCCCGGGCGGGTATAGCAATCAGCCCCAGCATTTT.

CDR3 DNA sequence: TGTGCCACCTTGGCGGGGGTTGGTTTGGGCACTGAAGCTTTCTTT. Translating gives CATLAGVGLGTEAFF. The V call is TRBV2, the J call TRBJ1-1, with D possibly matching TRBD1 (5 bases). The CDR3 consists of 15 residues. CDR1 SNHLY and CDR2 FYNNEI come from the germline V gene. With 10 bases removed from V and 4 bases from J, the gap between germline ends came to 22 bases.

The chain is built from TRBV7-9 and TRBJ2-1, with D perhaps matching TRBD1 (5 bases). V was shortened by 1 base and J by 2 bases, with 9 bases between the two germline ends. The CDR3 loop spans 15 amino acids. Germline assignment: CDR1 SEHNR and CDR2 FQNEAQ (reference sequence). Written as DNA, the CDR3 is TGTGCCAGCAGCTTAGGCAGGGTGGCCTACAATGAGCAGTTCTTC. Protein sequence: CASSLGRVAYNEQFF.

CDR3 loop: CASSHSGHYGYTF. In DNA form, the CDR3 reads TGCGCCAGCAGCCACTCCGGGCACTATGGCTACACCTTC. The V call is TRBV4-1, the J call TRBJ1-2; D remains ambiguous. The CDR3 sequence is 13 residues long. Trimming stripped 3 bases from V and 3 bases from J, with 8 bases between. Germline V lookup: CDR1 MGHRA, CDR2 YSYEKL.

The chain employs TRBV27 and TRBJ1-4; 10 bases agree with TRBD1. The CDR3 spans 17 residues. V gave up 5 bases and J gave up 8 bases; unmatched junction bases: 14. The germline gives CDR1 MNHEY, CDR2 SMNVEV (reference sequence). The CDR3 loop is CASSPQTGGALWEKLFF. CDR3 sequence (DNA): TGTGCCAGCAGTCCCCAGACAGGGGGCGCGTTATGGGAAAAACTGTTTTTT. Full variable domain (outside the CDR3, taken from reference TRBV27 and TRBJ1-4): EAQVTQNPRYLITVTGKKLTVTCSQNMNHEYMSWYRQDPGLGLRQIYYSMNVEVTDKGDVPEGYKVSRKEKRNFPLILESPSPNQTSLYFCASSPQTGGALWEKLFFGSGTQLSVL.

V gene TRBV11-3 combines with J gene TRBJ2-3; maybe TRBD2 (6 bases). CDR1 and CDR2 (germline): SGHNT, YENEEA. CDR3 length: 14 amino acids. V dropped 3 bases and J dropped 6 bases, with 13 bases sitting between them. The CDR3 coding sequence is TGTGCCAGCAGCTTCAGGACTACCCGGGATACGCAGTATTTT. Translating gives CASSFRTTRDTQYF. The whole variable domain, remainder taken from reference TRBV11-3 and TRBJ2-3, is EAGVVQSPRYKIIEKKQPVAFWCNPISGHNTLYWYLQNLGQGPELLIRYENEEAVDDSQLPKDRFSAERLKGVDSTLKIQPAELGDSAVYLCASSFRTTRDTQYFGPGTRLTVL.

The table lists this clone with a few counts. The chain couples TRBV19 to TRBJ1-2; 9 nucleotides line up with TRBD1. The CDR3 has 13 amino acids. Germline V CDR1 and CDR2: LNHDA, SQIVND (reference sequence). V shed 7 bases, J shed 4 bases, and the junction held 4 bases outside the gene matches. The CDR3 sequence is CASTATGGYGYTF. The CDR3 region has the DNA TGTGCCAGTACCGCGACAGGGGGCTATGGCTACACCTTC.

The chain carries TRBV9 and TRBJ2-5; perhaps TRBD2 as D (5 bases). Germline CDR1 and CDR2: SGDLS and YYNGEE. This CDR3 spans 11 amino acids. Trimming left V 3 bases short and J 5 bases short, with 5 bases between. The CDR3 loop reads CASSGGETQYF. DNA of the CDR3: TGTGCCAGCAGCGGAGGGGAGACCCAGTACTTC.